Following are 31 T cell receptor beta chains from one sample sequenced in a study of vaccination effects on CD4 cells after COVID-19. Libraries were prepared by immunoSEQ multiplex PCR; TCRdb keeps only in-frame clonotypes and omits some of them. This table has 37,000 or so clones, about 69% appearing once. No cognate antigen is known for these TCRs. Expansion of antigen-specific CD4+ T cells with viral peptide pools was carried out by the ViraFEST assay before sequencing. Investigators separated out CD4+ T cells once around nine days of culture had passed. Previously uninfected by SARS-CoV-2, the vaccine recipients also showed negative nucleocapsid antibodies. The source material was CD4+ T cells from PBMCs cultured with HCoV-OC43 spike peptides, sampled before COVID-19 vaccination. Noted subset: HCoV-OC43 spike overlapping peptide pool stimulation. The receptor source for this set is a human donor who received a COVID-19 vaccine.

This clone was counted between two and nine times. The chain recombines TRBV19 with TRBJ1-5, with TRBD1 matching over 7 bases. The CDR3 length is 15 residues. The V gene's germline CDR1 is LNHDA and CDR2 SQIVND (reference sequence). With V trimmed by 3 bases and J by 6 bases, 8 bases remained unmatched. CDR3 region: CASSIDRASVQPQHF. The CDR3 coding sequence is TGTGCCAGTAGTATCGACAGGGCTAGTGTTCAGCCCCAGCATTTT.

This chain connects TRBV5-1 to TRBJ2-7, with D tentatively TRBD1 or TRBD2 (5 bases each). The CDR3 extends over 15 amino acids. Trimming stripped 0 bases from V and 2 bases from J, with 12 bases between. From germline, CDR1 is SGHRS and CDR2 YFSETQ. This CDR3 is CASSLDGTSAYEQYF. CDR3 nucleotide sequence: TGCGCCAGCAGCTTGGACGGGACGTCGGCCTACGAGCAGTACTTC.

The V and J genes are TRBV27 and TRBJ2-1; D might be TRBD1 (5 bases). Germline lookup yields CDR1 MNHEY and CDR2 SMNVEV (reference sequence). Trimming left V 2 bases short and J 2 bases short, with 10 bases between. CDR3 length: 15 amino acids. The CDR3 sequence: CASSLEQAPYNEQFF. The DNA for the CDR3 is TGTGCCAGCAGTTTAGAACAGGCCCCCTACAATGAGCAGTTCTTC.

The chain couples TRBV6-5 to TRBJ2-7; perhaps TRBD1 as D (6 bases). The CDR3 sequence is 15 residues long. V dropped 6 bases and J dropped 1 base, with 16 bases sitting between them. Germline assignment: CDR1 MNHEY and CDR2 SVGAGI. DNA for the CDR3: TGTGCCAGCAGGTTCTCCTTAGGACAGTCCTACGAGCAGTACTTC. Translated, it gives CASRFSLGQSYEQYF.

The J gene is TRBJ2-5, the V gene TRBV5-1; 12 bases are shared with TRBD2. The CDR3 has 17 residues. V gave up 3 bases and J gave up 5 bases; unmatched junction bases: 11. Germline V gene data show CDR1 as SGHRS and CDR2 as YFSETQ. In DNA form, the CDR3 reads TGCGCCAGCAGCTCGGGACTAGCGGGTGCAAGAGGGGAGACCCAGTACTTC. Protein sequence: CASSSGLAGARGETQYF.

This clone was seen a few times. The chain uses TRBV9 and TRBJ1-4; tentatively, D is TRBD1 (5 bases). CDR3 size: 15 residues. V was pared by 2 bases and J by 0 bases, with 8 bases between. Germline lookup yields CDR1 SGDLS and CDR2 YYNGEE. The CDR3 DNA reads TGTGCCAGCAGCGTCCAGGGCGCAACTAATGAAAAACTGTTTTTT. Its translation: CASSVQGATNEKLFF.

DNA for the CDR3: TGCGCCAGCAGCTTGGGAGGGCAGGGGGCGCCTGGCTACACCTTC. Translating gives CASSLGGQGAPGYTF. The gene calls are TRBV5-1 and TRBJ1-2; 8 nucleotides align to TRBD1. The junction had 8 bases not matched to a gene; V was cut back by 0 bases and J by 7 bases. Germline values: CDR1 SGHRS, CDR2 YFSETQ. The CDR3 totals 15 residues.

This sequence joins TRBV9 and TRBJ2-7; a possible D gene is TRBD2 (6 bases). The ends were cut back, 4 bases at V and 1 base at J, with 15 bases in the middle. Germline assignment: CDR1 SGDLS and CDR2 YYNGEE. The CDR3 is made up of 15 amino acids. The CDR3 sequence: CASSPRSGLSYEQYF. The CDR3 DNA is TGTGCCAGCAGCCCTCGTAGCGGCCTGTCCTACGAGCAGTACTTC.

This chain links TRBV18 with TRBJ1-6; D unclear. The CDR3 extends over 17 amino acids. V lost 1 base to trimming and J lost 6 bases, with 16 bases between them. Germline CDR1 reads KGHSH; CDR2 reads LQKENI. The CDR3 here is CASSPQKTGGGNSPLHF. As DNA, the CDR3 is TGTGCCAGCTCACCACAGAAAACCGGTGGAGGTAATTCACCCCTCCACTTT.

This clone was seen a few times. The genes are TRBV10-1 and TRBJ1-1, with 9 positions matching TRBD1. This CDR3 comprises 16 residues. Unmatched junction bases numbered 9, after V lost 7 bases and J lost 0 bases. In germline, CDR1 is WNHNN, CDR2 SYGVQD (reference sequence). The CDR3 protein is CASKPGQGGMNTEAFF. In DNA form, the CDR3 reads TGCGCCAGCAAGCCGGGACAGGGCGGCATGAACACTGAAGCTTTCTTT.

The chain is built from TRBV5-6 and TRBJ1-3; 9 nucleotides match TRBD1. V dropped 0 bases and J dropped 0; count of bases not matched to a gene: 10. This CDR3 is built from 19 residues. Germline V gene data show CDR1 as SGHDT and CDR2 as YYEEEE. The CDR3 spells CASSLAGQGYWSSGNTIYF. As DNA, the CDR3 is TGTGCCAGCAGCTTGGCAGGACAGGGGTATTGGAGCTCTGGAAACACCATATATTTT.

The sample holds a few counts of this clone. J is TRBJ2-7 and V is TRBV7-9; D not resolved. The germline CDR1 and CDR2 sequences are SEHNR and FQNEAQ (reference sequence). The CDR3 runs 11 residues. Trimming left V 1 base short and J 7 bases short, with 5 bases between. CDR3 amino acids: CASSLEVEQYF. For the CDR3, the DNA is TGTGCCAGCAGCTTAGAAGTAGAGCAGTACTTC.

The chain couples TRBV10-1 to TRBJ2-5; 11 bases line up with TRBD2. This CDR3 has 15 amino acids. CDR1 WNHNN and CDR2 SYGVQD come from the germline V gene (reference sequence). V lost 2 bases to trimming and J lost 3 bases; unmatched junction nucleotides: 2. CDR3 in DNA: TGCGCCAGCAGTGAGGTGACTAGCGGGAAAGAGACCCAGTACTTC. It is translated as CASSEVTSGKETQYF.

This chain links TRBV3-1 (or the pseudogene TRBV3-2) with TRBJ2-7; 7 nucleotides agree with TRBD1. Germline-derived CDR1 and CDR2 are LGHDT and YNNKEL (reference sequence). With 0 bases clipped from V and 2 bases from J, the junction kept 13 bases outside the gene matches. There are 18 residues in the CDR3. CDR3 residues: CASSQDPPNRGLAYEQYF. CDR3 sequence (DNA): TGTGCCAGCAGCCAAGATCCACCAAACAGGGGCCTAGCCTACGAGCAGTACTTC.

The chain uses TRBV5-1 and TRBJ1-5; 8 bases map to TRBD1. J was trimmed by 2 bases and V by 3 bases; bases with no gene match: 1. Germline CDR1 SGHRS, CDR2 YFSETQ. This CDR3 spans 14 amino acids. Here the CDR3 DNA reads TGCGCCAGCAGCTCGACAGGGGGCAATCAGCCCCAGCATTTT. Its translation is CASSSTGGNQPQHF. Variable domain in full (rest from reference TRBV5-1 and TRBJ1-5): KAGVTQTPRYLIKTRGQQVTLSCSPISGHRSVSWYQQTPGQGLQFLFEYFSETQRNKGNFPGRFSGRQFSNSRSEMNVSTLELGDSALYLCASSSTGGNQPQHFGDGTRLSIL.

This clone came up a few times. V gene TRBV2 combines with J gene TRBJ1-1, with TRBD1 matching 7 bases. Germline CDR1 and CDR2: SNHLY and FYNNEI. The CDR3 runs 14 residues. V was clipped by 7 bases and J by 3 bases; unmatched bases: 8. The CDR3 loop reads CASIVDTGDTEAFF. The DNA of the CDR3 is TGTGCCAGCATCGTCGACACAGGGGACACTGAAGCTTTCTTT.

The chain has TRBV5-1 and TRBJ1-1; D call uncertain. The CDR3 loop spans 13 amino acids. Trimming left V 3 bases short and J 1 base short, with 7 bases between. Per germline, CDR1 SGHRS and CDR2 YFSETQ. CDR3 sequence reads: CASSSEENTEAFF. In nucleotides, the CDR3 is TGCGCCAGCAGCTCCGAGGAGAACACTGAAGCTTTCTTT. The full variable domain, completed using reference TRBV5-1 and TRBJ1-1, is KAGVTQTPRYLIKTRGQQVTLSCSPISGHRSVSWYQQTPGQGLQFLFEYFSETQRNKGNFPGRFSGRQFSNSRSEMNVSTLELGDSALYLCASSSEENTEAFFGQGTRLTVV.

This clone was counted a single time. The chain has TRBV2 and TRBJ1-3; D is uncertain. The V end was cut by 3 bases, the J end by 2 bases, with 17 bases between. From germline, CDR1 is SNHLY and CDR2 FYNNEI. The CDR3 extends over 17 amino acids. CDR3 sequence: CASSDQYGFLPGNTIYF. The CDR3 DNA sequence: TGTGCCAGCAGTGACCAGTACGGATTCTTACCTGGAAACACCATATATTTT.

The chain uses TRBV29-1 and TRBJ2-3; the D gene could be TRBD1 or TRBD2 (5 bases each). The CDR3 spans 13 residues. Trimming pared 5 bases from V and 0 bases from J, leaving 9 bases between. CDR1 is SQVTM, CDR2 ANQGSEA, per germline. In DNA form, the CDR3 reads TGCAGCGTTTGTCGGGACAGCACAGATACGCAGTATTTT. Its translation is CSVCRDSTDTQYF.

This clone was recorded a few times. This rearrangement joins TRBV5-4 to TRBJ2-7; D is uncertain. CDR1 and CDR2 from the germline V gene are SGHNT and YYREEE (reference sequence). This CDR3 has 11 residues. Trimming stripped 3 bases from V and 4 bases from J, with 5 bases between. The CDR3 spells CASSSDYEQYF. CDR3 nucleotides: TGTGCCAGCAGCTCGGATTACGAGCAGTACTTC.

V and J are TRBV6-5 and TRBJ1-2; 7 bases align to TRBD1. V shed 10 bases, J shed 2 bases, and the junction held 7 bases outside the gene matches. Per the germline V gene, CDR1 is MNHEY and CDR2 is SVGAGI. The length of the CDR3 is 13 residues. In nucleotides, the CDR3 is TGTGCCACCTGGGGACAGACCAACTATGGCTACACCTTC. Protein sequence: CATWGQTNYGYTF.

This clone appeared a single time. The chain links TRBV30 to TRBJ1-6; a weak D match, TRBD1 (5 bases). CDR1 and CDR2 from the germline V gene are GTSNPN and SVGIG (reference sequence). The CDR3 length is 14 residues. V gave up 1 base and J gave up 12 bases, with 16 bases separating them. The CDR3 bases are TGTGCCTGGAGTGAGTTAGGGGTCGGGTTACCCCTCCACTTT. Its translation is CAWSELGVGLPLHF.

Only a few counts were recorded for this clone. The chain recombines TRBV9 with TRBJ2-1; tentatively, D is TRBD2 (6 bases). Germline CDR1 is SGDLS and CDR2 is YYNGEE. Between the trimmed V and J ends, which lost 0 bases and 10 bases, there was a span of 14 bases. The CDR3 length is 14 residues. The CDR3 here is CASSVVGGTGEQFF. For the CDR3, the DNA is TGTGCCAGCAGCGTAGTAGGTGGGACTGGAGAGCAGTTCTTC.

This clone was seen a single time. The chain recombines TRBV6-5 with TRBJ1-1; perhaps TRBD1 as D (6 bases). The germline CDR1 and CDR2 sequences are MNHEY and SVGAGI. CDR3 size: 13 residues. V was cut by 8 bases and J by 6 bases, with 16 bases left in between. This CDR3 reads CASDYYRVPEAFF. DNA for the CDR3: TGTGCCAGCGACTATTACAGGGTGCCTGAAGCTTTCTTT.

The rearrangement uses TRBV2 and TRBJ2-1; D is undetermined. V shed 2 bases and J shed 9 bases, with 8 bases lying between them. This CDR3 is 12 amino acids long. Per germline, CDR1 SNHLY and CDR2 FYNNEI. In DNA form, the CDR3 reads TGTGCCAGCAGTGAAATGTATACTGAGCAGTTCTTC. Its translation is CASSEMYTEQFF. Filled out from reference TRBV2 and TRBJ2-1, the complete variable domain reads EPEVTQTPSHQVTQMGQEVILRCVPISNHLYFYWYRQILGQKVEFLVSFYNNEISEKSEIFDDQFSVERPDGSNFTLKIRSTKLEDSAMYFCASSEMYTEQFFGPGTRLTVL.

The genes are TRBV4-1 and TRBJ1-6, with 8 bases fitting TRBD1. V trimming: 1 base; J trimming: 0 bases; junction bases outside the gene matches: 8. Germline assignment: CDR1 MGHRA and CDR2 YSYEKL. This CDR3 has 19 amino acids. The CDR3 protein is CASSQGAGGLSSYNSPLHF. In DNA form, the CDR3 reads TGCGCCAGCAGCCAAGGAGCAGGGGGCCTTAGCTCCTATAATTCACCCCTCCACTTT.

The CDR3 here is CASSQQGKETQYF. CDR3 DNA sequence: TGTGCCAGTAGTCAACAGGGAAAAGAGACCCAGTACTTC. The rearrangement joins TRBV19 to TRBJ2-5; D may be TRBD1 (6 bases). V was pared by 5 bases and J by 3 bases, with 10 bases between. Germline CDR1 LNHDA, CDR2 SQIVND (reference sequence). The CDR3 extends over 13 amino acids. The entire variable domain, with the rest obtained from reference TRBV19 and TRBJ2-5, is as follows: DGGITQSPKYLFRKEGQNVTLSCEQNLNHDAMYWYRQDPGQGLRLIYYSQIVNDFQKGDIAEGYSVSREKKESFPLTVTSAQKNPTAFYLCASSQQGKETQYFGPGTRLLVL.

The chain couples TRBV6-5 to TRBJ1-2; D gene uncertain. Trimming removed 2 bases from V and 3 bases from J, with 10 bases in between. CDR1 is MNHEY and CDR2 is SVGAGI in the germline V gene. The CDR3 consists of 14 residues. This CDR3 reads CASSYMGVHYGYTF. The CDR3, as DNA: TGTGCCAGCAGTTACATGGGCGTACACTATGGCTACACCTTC.

CDR3 residues: CASSYGASYNEQFF. CDR3 DNA sequence: TGTGCCAGCAGTTATGGAGCGTCCTACAATGAGCAGTTCTTC. V gene TRBV6-2 or TRBV6-3 combines with J gene TRBJ2-1, with D hard to call. Germline V lookup: CDR1 MNHEY, CDR2 SVGEGT. This CDR3 is built from 14 residues. V lost 3 bases, J lost 1 base, and 7 bases lay in between.

V usage is TRBV5-1 and J usage is TRBJ1-6; perhaps TRBD1 as D (5 bases). The CDR3 is made up of 15 amino acids. Trimming left V 5 bases short and J 10 bases short, with 19 bases between. Germline V gives CDR1 SGHRS, CDR2 YFSETQ. In DNA form, the CDR3 reads TGCGCCAGCAGACGTTTCCTAGGGGCCGAATCACCCCTCCACTTT. Protein: CASRRFLGAESPLHF.

This rearrangement joins TRBV6-5 to TRBJ2-3; D is ambiguous. The CDR3 has 15 amino acids. Germline lookup yields CDR1 MNHEY and CDR2 SVGAGI. The ends were cut back, 6 bases at V and 3 bases at J, with 16 bases in the middle. CDR3 DNA sequence: TGTGCCAGCAGATATGCGAGTACAAGAACAGATACGCAGTATTTT. Its translation: CASRYASTRTDTQYF.